Following are 6 T cell receptor beta chains from one sample sequenced in a study of cytomegalovirus exposure and HLA in healthy donors. PCR amplification relied on 60 Vbeta primers (plus 13 Jbeta primers). This table comes from immunoSEQ multiplex PCR, and its TCRdb copy is limited to in-frame clones, with some not included. Seen in this sample are 150,000 to 200,000 clones; the ten most common clones hold around 0.8%. Sequenced sample: PBMCs. These TCRs come from a woman between 18 and 29 years old in good health and CMV-seropositive.

The rearrangement joins TRBV20-1 to TRBJ2-5; a weak D match, TRBD1 (6 bases). The CDR3 totals 11 residues. V was cut by 7 bases and J by 4 bases, with 10 bases left in between. CDR1 and CDR2 (germline): DFQATT, SNEGSKA (reference sequence). The CDR3 sequence is CSGCRGETQYF. The CDR3 bases are TGCAGTGGTTGCAGGGGAGAGACCCAGTACTTC.

This chain uses TRBV6-6 with TRBJ2-1; D perhaps matches TRBD2 (6 bases). V gave up 5 bases and J gave up 9 bases, with 20 bases separating them. CDR3 length: 15 residues. Germline CDR1 is MNHNY and CDR2 is SVGAGI (reference sequence). DNA of the CDR3: TGTGCCAGCAGTCGCCGGACTGGAGGGGATAGTGAGCAGTTCTTC. Translated: CASSRRTGGDSEQFF.

This chain joins TRBV12-2 and TRBJ2-7; the tabulated D call, TRBD1, remains unverified against the DNA. TRBV12-2 is a known pseudogene. CDR3 length equals 16 residues. The CDR3 region is CASRSRGQGADYEQYF. CDR3 sequence (DNA): TGTGCAAGTCGCTCGAGAGGACAGGGGGCCGACTACGAGCAGTACTTC.

The chain links TRBV28 to TRBJ2-7, with TRBD2 identical over 11 bases. This CDR3 has 15 residues. Losses at the gene ends were 4 bases for V and 0 bases for J; bases not matched to a gene: 2. Germline assignment: CDR1 MDHEN and CDR2 SYDVKM. CDR3 protein: CASSSGTSGSYEQYF. In DNA, the CDR3 is TGTGCCAGCAGTTCCGGGACTAGCGGCTCCTACGAGCAGTACTTC.

V gene TRBV4-2 combines with J gene TRBJ1-2; 9 nucleotides agree with TRBD1. CDR1 and CDR2 from the germline V gene are LGHNA and YNFKEQ. J was trimmed by 7 bases and V by 0 bases; bases with no gene match: 12. CDR3 size: 17 residues. The CDR3 loop reads CASSQERRGDRASGYTF. DNA for the CDR3: TGTGCCAGCAGCCAAGAGAGGCGAGGGGACAGGGCTTCTGGCTACACCTTC.

V is TRBV7-8 and J is TRBJ1-2, with TRBD1 matching 7 bases. V dropped 5 bases and J dropped 0; count of bases not matched to a gene: 6. Germline CDR1 reads SGHVS; CDR2 reads FQNEAQ. The CDR3 is made up of 15 amino acids. In nucleotides, the CDR3 is TGTGCCAGCAGCCATGACAGGGCCACTAACTATGGCTACACCTTC. It yields the protein CASSHDRATNYGYTF. Using reference TRBV7-8 and TRBJ1-2 for the parts outside the CDR3, the full variable domain is GAGVSQSPRYKVAKRGQDVALRCDPISGHVSLFWYQQALGQGPEFLTYFQNEAQLDKSGLPSDRFFAERPEGSVSTLKIQRTQQEDSAVYLCASSHDRATNYGYTFGSGTRLTVV.